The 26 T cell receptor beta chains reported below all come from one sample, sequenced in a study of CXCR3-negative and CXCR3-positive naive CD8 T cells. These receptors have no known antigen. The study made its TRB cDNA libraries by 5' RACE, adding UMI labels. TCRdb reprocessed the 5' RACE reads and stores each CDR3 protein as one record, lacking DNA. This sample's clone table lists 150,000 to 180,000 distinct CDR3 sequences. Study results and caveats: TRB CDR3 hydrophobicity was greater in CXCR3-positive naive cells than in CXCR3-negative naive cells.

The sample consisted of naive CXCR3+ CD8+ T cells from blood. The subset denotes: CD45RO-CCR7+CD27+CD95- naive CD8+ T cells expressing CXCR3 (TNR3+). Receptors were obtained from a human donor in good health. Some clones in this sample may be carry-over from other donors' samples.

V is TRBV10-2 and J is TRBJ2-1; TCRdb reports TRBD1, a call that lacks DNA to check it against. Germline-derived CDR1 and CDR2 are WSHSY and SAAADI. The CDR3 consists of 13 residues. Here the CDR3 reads CASQTGPRYEQFF.

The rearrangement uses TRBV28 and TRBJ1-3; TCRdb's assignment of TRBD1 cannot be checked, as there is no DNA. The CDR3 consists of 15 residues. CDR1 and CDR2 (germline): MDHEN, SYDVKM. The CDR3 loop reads CASSLTGVRGNTIYF.

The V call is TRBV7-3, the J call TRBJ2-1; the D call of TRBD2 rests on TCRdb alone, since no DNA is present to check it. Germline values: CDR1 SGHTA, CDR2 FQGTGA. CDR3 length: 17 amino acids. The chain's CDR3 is CTSSLHASGRAGNEQFF.

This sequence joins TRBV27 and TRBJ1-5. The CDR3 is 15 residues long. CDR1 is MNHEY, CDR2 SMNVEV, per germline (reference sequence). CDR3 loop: CASSLTSAGNQPQHF.

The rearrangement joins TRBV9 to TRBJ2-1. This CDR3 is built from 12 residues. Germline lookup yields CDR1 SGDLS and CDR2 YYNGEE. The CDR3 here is CASSVGNNEQFF.

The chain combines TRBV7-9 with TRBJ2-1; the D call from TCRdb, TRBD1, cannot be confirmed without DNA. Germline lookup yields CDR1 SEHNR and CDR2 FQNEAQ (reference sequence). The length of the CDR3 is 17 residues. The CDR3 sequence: CASSSSTGVISYNEQFF.

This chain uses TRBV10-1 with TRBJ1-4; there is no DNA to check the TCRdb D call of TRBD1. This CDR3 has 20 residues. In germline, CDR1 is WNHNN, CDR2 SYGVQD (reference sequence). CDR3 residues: CASSDVVSGRRIRDNEKLFF.

The CDR3 is CSAEGGEGELFF. J is TRBJ2-2 and V is TRBV29-1; TCRdb lists TRBD2, though no DNA is available to test this call. The length of the CDR3 is 12 residues. CDR1 and CDR2 (germline): SQVTM, ANQGSEA.

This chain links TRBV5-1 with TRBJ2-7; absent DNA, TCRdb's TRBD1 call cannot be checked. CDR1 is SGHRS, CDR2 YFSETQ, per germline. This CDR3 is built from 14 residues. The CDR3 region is CASSFSGSTYEQYF. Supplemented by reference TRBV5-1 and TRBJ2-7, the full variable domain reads KAGVTQTPRYLIKTRGQQVTLSCSPISGHRSVSWYQQTPGQGLQFLFEYFSETQRNKGNFPGRFSGRQFSNSRSEMNVSTLELGDSALYLCASSFSGSTYEQYFGPGTRLTVT.

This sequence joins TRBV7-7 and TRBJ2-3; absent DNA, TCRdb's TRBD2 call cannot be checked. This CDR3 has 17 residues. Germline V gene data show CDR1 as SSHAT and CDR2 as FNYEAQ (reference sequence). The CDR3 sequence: CASSLTTTSGDTDTQYF.

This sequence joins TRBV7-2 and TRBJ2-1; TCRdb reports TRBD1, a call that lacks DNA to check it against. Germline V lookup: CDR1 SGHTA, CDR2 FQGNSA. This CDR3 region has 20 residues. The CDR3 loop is CASSSASGQGGKSSYNEQFF.

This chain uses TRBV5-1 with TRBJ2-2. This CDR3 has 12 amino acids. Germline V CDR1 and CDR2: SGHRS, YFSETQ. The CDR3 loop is CASSFDVGELFF.

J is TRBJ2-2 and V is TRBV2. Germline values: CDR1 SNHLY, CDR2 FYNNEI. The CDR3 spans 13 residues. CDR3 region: CASVIATTGELFF.

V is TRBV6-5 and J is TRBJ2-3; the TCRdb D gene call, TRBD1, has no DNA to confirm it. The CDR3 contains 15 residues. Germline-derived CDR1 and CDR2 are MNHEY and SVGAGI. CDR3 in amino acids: CASREYRGRTDTQYF.

The CDR3 is CASSYSRTSYEQYF. The V and J genes are TRBV6-2 or TRBV6-3 and TRBJ2-7. Germline values: CDR1 MNHEY, CDR2 SVGEGT. The CDR3 runs 14 residues.

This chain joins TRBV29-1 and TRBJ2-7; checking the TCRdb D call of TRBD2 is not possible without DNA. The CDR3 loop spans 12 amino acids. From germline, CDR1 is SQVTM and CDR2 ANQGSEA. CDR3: CSVAGSRAEQYF.

The CDR3 is CASSINRGTGYTGELFF. V gene TRBV19 combines with J gene TRBJ2-2; TCRdb's D call, TRBD1, is unchecked because there is no DNA. Germline V gene lookup returns CDR1 LNHDA and CDR2 SQIVND (reference sequence). This CDR3 is 17 amino acids long.

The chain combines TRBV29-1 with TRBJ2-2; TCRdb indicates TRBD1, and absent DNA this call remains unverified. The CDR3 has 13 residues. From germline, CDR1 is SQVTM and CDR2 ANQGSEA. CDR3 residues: CSVDAGGTGELFF.

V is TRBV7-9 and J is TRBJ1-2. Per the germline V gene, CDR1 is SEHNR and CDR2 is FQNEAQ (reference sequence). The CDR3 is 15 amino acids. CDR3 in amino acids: CASSSPGPQGYGYTF.

The CDR3: CSVEVREGYNEQFF. The chain joins TRBV29-1 to TRBJ2-1; TCRdb picks TRBD2, but there is no DNA to check that call. The CDR3 sequence is 14 residues long. In germline, CDR1 is SQVTM, CDR2 ANQGSEA.

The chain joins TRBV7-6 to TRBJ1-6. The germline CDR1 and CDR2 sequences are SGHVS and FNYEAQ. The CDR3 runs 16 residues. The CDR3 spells CASSPSQGPYNSPLHF.

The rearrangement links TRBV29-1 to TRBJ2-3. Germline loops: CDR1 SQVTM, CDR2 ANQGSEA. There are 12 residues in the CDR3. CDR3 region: CSAMDNPDTQYF.

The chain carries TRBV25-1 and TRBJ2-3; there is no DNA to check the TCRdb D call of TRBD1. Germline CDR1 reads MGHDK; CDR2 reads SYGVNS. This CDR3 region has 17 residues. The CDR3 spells CASKKEGTLTSTDTQYF.

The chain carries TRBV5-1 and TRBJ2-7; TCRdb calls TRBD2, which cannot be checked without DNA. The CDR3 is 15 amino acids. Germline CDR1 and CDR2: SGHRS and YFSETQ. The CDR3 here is CASSRTSGNSAEQYF.

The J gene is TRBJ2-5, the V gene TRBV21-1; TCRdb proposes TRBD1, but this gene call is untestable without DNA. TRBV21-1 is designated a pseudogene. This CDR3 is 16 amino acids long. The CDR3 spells CASSTNNTGLEETQYF.

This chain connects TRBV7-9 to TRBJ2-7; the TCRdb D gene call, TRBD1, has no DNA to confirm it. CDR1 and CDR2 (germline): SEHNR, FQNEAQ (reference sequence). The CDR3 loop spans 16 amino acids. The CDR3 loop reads CASSYLSGEDPYEQYF.